Following are 10 T cell receptor beta chains from one sample sequenced in a study of T-cell reconstitution after alpha-beta-depleted transplantation in children. TCRbeta library construction was performed incorporating unique molecular identifiers. One entry per CDR3 protein results from TCRdb running MiXCR on the PCR reads. The table lists around 960,000 distinct CDR3 sequences, about 29% of them singletons. The sequencing here drew on PBMCs, mostly from graft donor cells, taken 360 days after TCRalphabeta/CD19-depleted stem cell transplant. Source of these receptors: a boy younger than two who had a stem cell transplant for SCID, so the T cells may come from the graft donor.

This clonotype has just a few counts. This sequence joins TRBV6-6 and TRBJ2-2, with D uncertain. The germline gives CDR1 MNHNY, CDR2 SVGAGI (reference sequence). The V end was cut by 4 bases, the J end by 7 bases, with 7 bases between. The CDR3 length is 12 residues. For the CDR3, the DNA is TGTGCCAGCAGTTCCCCCGTCGGGGAGCTGTTTTTT. It specifies CASSSPVGELFF.

The CDR3 reads CASRWAAGDTQYF. The CDR3 nucleotides are TGTGCCAGCAGGTGGGCAGCCGGGGATACGCAGTATTTT. The rearrangement joins TRBV27 to TRBJ2-3; unclear D gene. The length of the CDR3 is 13 residues. V was shortened by 6 bases and J by 6 bases, with 13 bases between the two germline ends. Germline loops: CDR1 MNHEY, CDR2 SMNVEV (reference sequence).

The CDR3 region has the DNA TGTGCCAGCAGACGGGGGGGGCCGGTAGGTACGCAGTATTTT. It codes for CASRRGGPVGTQYF. The V and J genes are TRBV2 and TRBJ2-3; 8 bases agree with TRBD2. Losses at the gene ends were 6 bases for V and 8 bases for J; bases not matched to a gene: 10. Germline values: CDR1 SNHLY, CDR2 FYNNEI. This CDR3 spans 14 amino acids.

In its sample, this clonotype was seen a few times. The rearrangement links TRBV10-2 to TRBJ2-5; no clear D gene. The V gene lost 10 bases and the J gene lost 1 base, with 22 bases spanning the gap. This CDR3 is 16 amino acids long. Germline assignment: CDR1 WSHSY and CDR2 SAAADI. CDR3 residues: CATEAFRRPFQETQYF. The CDR3 DNA reads as TGCGCCACCGAGGCATTCCGGCGACCTTTCCAAGAGACCCAGTACTTC.

The chain joins TRBV20-1 to TRBJ2-2; the D gene is possibly TRBD2 (6 bases). The CDR3 totals 17 residues. Germline V gene data show CDR1 as DFQATT and CDR2 as SNEGSKA (reference sequence). Trimming stripped 0 bases from V and 3 bases from J, with 17 bases between. CDR3 coding DNA: TGCAGTGCTAGAGACAGTGGGAGGTCCTCTTACACCGGGGAGCTGTTTTTT. Amino acid sequence: CSARDSGRSSYTGELFF.

This clonotype was seen more than once but under ten times. The J gene is TRBJ2-3, the V gene TRBV4-1; D might be TRBD1 or TRBD2, each matching 6 bases. V lost 1 base, J lost 2 bases, and 10 bases lay in between. Germline CDR1 reads MGHRA; CDR2 reads YSYEKL. The CDR3 length is 15 residues. The CDR3, as DNA: TGCGCCAGCAGCCAAGTTCCGGGGGCCACAGATACGCAGTATTTT. It is translated as CASSQVPGATDTQYF.

This chain links TRBV12-3 or TRBV12-4 with TRBJ2-1; 12 bases fit TRBD1. V lost 6 bases, J lost 9 bases, and 18 bases stayed unmatched. CDR3 length: 18 amino acids. The CDR3 is CASSSGTGGILRFGEQFF. The CDR3 DNA follows: TGTGCCAGCAGCTCCGGGACAGGGGGCATCCTTCGATTCGGTGAGCAGTTCTTC.

The rearrangement joins TRBV10-3 to TRBJ2-7; tentatively, D is TRBD1 (5 bases). CDR1 is ENHRY and CDR2 is SYGVKD in the germline V gene. The CDR3 totals 15 residues. Trimming left V 0 bases short and J 3 bases short, with 12 bases between. In nucleotides, the CDR3 is TGTGCCATCAGTGAGTCTGGGCCAGGGTTCTACGAGCAGTACTTC. Translation gives CAISESGPGFYEQYF.

This clonotype has just a few counts. The chain links TRBV12-3 or TRBV12-4 to TRBJ2-7, with 9 bases identical to TRBD1. With V trimmed by 6 bases and J by 4 bases, 4 bases remained unmatched. CDR3 length equals 13 residues. The CDR3 spells CASRTGTGYEQYF. CDR3 coding DNA: TGTGCCAGCAGAACCGGGACAGGGTACGAGCAGTACTTC.

The rearrangement joins TRBV4-3 to TRBJ2-7; 12 nucleotides align to TRBD2. With 3 bases clipped from V and 2 bases from J, the junction kept 2 bases outside the gene matches. CDR3 length: 15 residues. CDR1 and CDR2 from the germline V gene are LGHNA and YSLEER. In DNA, the CDR3 is TGCGCCAGCAGCCATTCTAGCGGGGGGGCCTACGAGCAGTACTTC. Its protein is CASSHSSGGAYEQYF.